A selection of T cell receptor beta chains follows, all from one sample in a study of T cell repertoires in cytomegalovirus infection. These receptors are not linked to any known antigen. Via MiXCR, TCRdb re-called the reads, giving one row per CDR3 protein. The sample lists approximately 220,000 distinct CDR3 sequences; roughly two fifths were seen once. The source material was CD8+ T cells from cultured PBMCs, sampled from culture after CMV antigen stimulation. These receptors came from a human donor in good health (CMV status not recorded). Some clones in this sample may be carry-over from other donors' samples. Both conserved end residues are part of each CDR3. The order of the fields is V gene, J gene, clone size, D gene, CDR3 protein, CDR3 DNA. A D gene is named only where the DNA matches it firmly. Clone size is not always given. Where it is, it says once, few, many or a class for expanded clones.

TRBV7-6	TRBJ2-1	many	TRBD2	CASSSSGGLVNEQFF	TGTGCCAGCAGCTCAAGCGGGGGCTTAGTCAATGAGCAGTTCTTC
TRBV23-1	TRBJ2-6	NA	TRBD2	CASSQPGLAGLCSGANVLTF	TGCGCCAGCAGTCAACCCGGACTAGCGGGGCTATGCTCTGGGGCCAACGTCCTGACTTTC
TRBV7-8	TRBJ2-3	NA	TRBD2	CASSAWTSGGAEAQYF	TGTGCCAGCAGCGCCTGGACTAGCGGGGGGGCCGAGGCGCAGTATTTT
TRBV4-1	TRBJ1-1	few	NA	CASSQDPRGNTEAFF	TGCGCCAGCAGCCAAGATCCGAGGGGGAACACTGAAGCTTTCTTT
TRBV7-2	TRBJ2-2	NA	TRBD1	CASSGDRVRTGELFF	TGTGCCAGCAGCGGGGACAGGGTTCGGACCGGGGAGCTGTTTTTT
TRBV10-3	TRBJ2-7	NA	TRBD1	CAIGTGAEQYF	TGTGCCATCGGGACAGGGGCCGAGCAGTACTTC
TRBV28	TRBJ2-1	few	TRBD2	CASSPRLAPGNEQFF	TGTGCCAGCAGTCCCCGACTAGCGCCTGGGAATGAGCAGTTCTTC
TRBV9	TRBJ1-2	few	TRBD1	CASSGGQGAGYGYTF	TGTGCCAGCAGCGGAGGACAGGGTGCGGGCTATGGCTACACCTTC
TRBV7-3	TRBJ2-2	NA	NA	CASSPHAAGELFF	TGTGCCAGCAGCCCGCATGCTGCCGGGGAGCTGTTTTTT
TRBV27	TRBJ1-2	NA	NA	CARSSNQVHNYGYTF	TGTGCCAGAAGTTCTAATCAGGTTCATAACTATGGCTACACCTTC
TRBV11-1	TRBJ2-3	many	NA	CASSYNPGSSTDTQYF	TGTGCCAGCAGCTACAATCCGGGGTCGAGCACAGATACGCAGTATTTT
TRBV12-3/TRBV12-4	TRBJ2-3	NA	TRBD2	CAVTDYGGGAPPDTQYF	TGTGCCGTAACCGACTATGGCGGGGGGGCCCCCCCAGATACGCAGTATTTT
TRBV11-2	TRBJ2-1	few	NA	CASSADSRNEQFF	TGTGCCAGCAGCGCCGACTCAAGGAATGAGCAGTTCTTC